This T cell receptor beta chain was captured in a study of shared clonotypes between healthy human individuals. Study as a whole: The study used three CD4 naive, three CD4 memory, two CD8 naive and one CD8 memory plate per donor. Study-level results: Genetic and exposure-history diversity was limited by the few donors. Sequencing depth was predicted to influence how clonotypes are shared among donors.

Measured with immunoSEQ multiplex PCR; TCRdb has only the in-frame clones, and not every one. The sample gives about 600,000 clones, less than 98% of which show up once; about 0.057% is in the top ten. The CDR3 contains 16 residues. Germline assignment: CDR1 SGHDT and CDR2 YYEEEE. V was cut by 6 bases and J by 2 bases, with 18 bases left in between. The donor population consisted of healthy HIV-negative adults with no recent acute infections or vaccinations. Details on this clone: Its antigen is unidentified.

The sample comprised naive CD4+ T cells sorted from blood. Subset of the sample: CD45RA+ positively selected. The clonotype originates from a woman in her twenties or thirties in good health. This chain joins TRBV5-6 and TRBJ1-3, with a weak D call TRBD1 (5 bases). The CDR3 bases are TGTGCCAGCACCCAAGATGGGACGGCTCCTGGAAACACCATATATTTT. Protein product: CASTQDGTAPGNTIYF.